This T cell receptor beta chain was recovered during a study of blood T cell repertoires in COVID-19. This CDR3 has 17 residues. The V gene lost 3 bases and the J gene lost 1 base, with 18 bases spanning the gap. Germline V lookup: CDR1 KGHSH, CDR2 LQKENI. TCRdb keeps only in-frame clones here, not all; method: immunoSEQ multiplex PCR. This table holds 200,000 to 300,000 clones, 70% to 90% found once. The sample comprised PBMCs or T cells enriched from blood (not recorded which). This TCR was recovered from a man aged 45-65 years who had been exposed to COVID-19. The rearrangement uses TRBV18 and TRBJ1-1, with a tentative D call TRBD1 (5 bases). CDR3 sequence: CASSPATLQGSNTEAFF. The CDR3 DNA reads TGTGCCAGCTCACCGGCAACGCTGCAGGGTTCGAACACTGAAGCTTTCTTT.